This entry concerns a single T cell receptor (beta chain). Its antigen remains unidentified. The sample originates from a study of post-analysis software for immune sequencing data. Looking at the study overall: The patients showed relapsing-remitting, secondary progressive and progressive-relapsing multiple sclerosis courses.

Unique molecular identifiers were present in the TCR beta cDNA libraries. TCRdb passed the PCR reads through MiXCR, listing each CDR3 protein once. The data show roughly 670,000 distinct CDR3 sequences, 55% to 70% seen once. The junction had 12 bases not matched to a gene; V was cut back by 7 bases and J by 3 bases. The CDR3 is 17 amino acids. The germline gives CDR1 ENHRY, CDR2 SYGVKD. Study-level results: Roughly five TRBV segments appeared more often in patients than in controls, and TRBV5-6, TRBV5-1 and TRBV20-1 were among these. Samples from one preparation batch, clustered by F measure, grouped strongly together. Comparison with controls showed significantly lower normalized Chao1 diversity in multiple sclerosis patients.

The rearrangement uses TRBV10-3 and TRBJ1-2, with TRBD1 matching over 12 bases. This receptor was taken from a girl aged 2 to 9 with multiple sclerosis. The sequencing sample was made of blood. This CDR3 reads CAINSPGTGGADYGYTF. CDR3 DNA sequence: TGTGCCATCAACTCCCCCGGGACAGGGGGCGCAGACTATGGCTACACCTTC.